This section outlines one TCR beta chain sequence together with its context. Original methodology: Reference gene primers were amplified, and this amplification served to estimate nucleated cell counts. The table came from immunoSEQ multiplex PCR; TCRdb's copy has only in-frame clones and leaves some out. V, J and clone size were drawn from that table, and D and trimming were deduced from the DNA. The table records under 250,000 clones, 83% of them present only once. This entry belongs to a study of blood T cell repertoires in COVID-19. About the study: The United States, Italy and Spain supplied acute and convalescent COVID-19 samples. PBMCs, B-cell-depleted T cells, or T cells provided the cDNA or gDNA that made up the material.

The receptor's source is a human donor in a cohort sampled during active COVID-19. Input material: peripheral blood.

The chain's CDR3 is CASSPRTGELFF. The CDR3 DNA is TGTGCCAGCAGCCCCCGCACCGGGGAGCTGTTTTTT. This sequence joins TRBV3-1 (or the pseudogene TRBV3-2) and TRBJ2-2; D unclear. V was shortened by 4 bases and J by 4 bases, with 4 bases between the two germline ends. Germline V lookup: CDR1 LGHDT, CDR2 YNNKEL (reference sequence). CDR3 length equals 12 residues.